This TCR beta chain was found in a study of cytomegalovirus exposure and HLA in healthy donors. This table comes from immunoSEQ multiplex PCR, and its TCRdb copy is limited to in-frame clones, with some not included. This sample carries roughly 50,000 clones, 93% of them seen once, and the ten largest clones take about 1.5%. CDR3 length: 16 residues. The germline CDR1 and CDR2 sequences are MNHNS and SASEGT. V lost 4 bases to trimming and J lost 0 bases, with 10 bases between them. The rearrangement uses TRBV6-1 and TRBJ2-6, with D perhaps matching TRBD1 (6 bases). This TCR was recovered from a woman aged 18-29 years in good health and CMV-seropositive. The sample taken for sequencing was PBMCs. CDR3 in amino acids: CASSGTVVSGANVLTF. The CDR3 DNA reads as TGTGCCAGCAGTGGGACAGTTGTCTCTGGGGCCAACGTCCTGACTTTC.